This is a list of T cell receptor beta chains from one sample in a study of blood T cell repertoires in COVID-19. The repertoire was sequenced with immunoSEQ multiplex PCR; TCRdb's copy has only in-frame clones and lacks some. The table shows under 300,000 clones, with nearly 90% occurring only once. Sequenced input: peripheral blood. The receptors shown here come from a woman aged 55-70 years with COVID-19, enrolled during active disease. The CDR3 runs from the conserved cysteine through the conserved F or W. D genes are given only for firm matches. Part of the rows lack a size; the others show once, few, many or a class for expanded clones.

d_call j_call v_call clone_size cdr3_aa cdr3_nt
NA TRBJ2-7 TRBV5-1 NA CASSSGEYEQYF TGCGCCAGCAGCTCCGGGGAGTACGAGCAGTACTTC
NA TRBJ1-5 TRBV5-6 NA CASSLDSVSGNQPQHF TGTGCCAGCAGCTTGGATTCGGTAAGCGGTAATCAGCCCCAGCATTTT
TRBD1 TRBJ1-1 TRBV7-2 NA CASSLETGYRLF TGTGCCAGCAGCTTAGAGACAGGGTATCGATTATTT
NA TRBJ2-2 TRBV4-2 NA CASSQSGWGAGELFF TGTGCCAGCAGCCAGTCAGGGTGGGGGGCCGGGGAGCTGTTTTTT
TRBD1 TRBJ1-3 TRBV19 NA CASSSLTGTGGEFPTFDSGNTIYF TGTGCCAGTAGCTCCTTAACCGGGACAGGGGGCGAATTTCCTACTTTTGACTCTGGAAACACCATATATTTT
NA TRBJ1-4 TRBV5-1 NA CASRSGVTNEKLFF TGCGCCAGCAGATCAGGGGTAACTAATGAAAAACTGTTTTTT
NA TRBJ1-3 TRBV2 NA CASSEGRSSGNTIYF TGTGCCAGCAGTGAGGGGAGGAGCTCTGGAAACACCATATATTTT
NA TRBJ1-5 TRBV27 NA CASSLGTPDSNQPQHF TGTGCCAGCAGTTTAGGGACACCCGATAGCAATCAGCCCCAGCATTTT
TRBD1 TRBJ1-5 TRBV28 NA CATRGPHVSNQPQHF TGTGCCACCAGGGGGCCGCACGTTAGCAATCAGCCCCAGCATTTT
NA TRBJ1-5 TRBV6-5 NA CAGGRGGHNQPQHF TGTGCCGGCGGGAGGGGGGGGCACAATCAGCCCCAGCATTTT
NA TRBJ1-6 TRBV5-8 NA CASSFPGLSYNSPLHF TGTGCCAGCAGTTTTCCAGGCCTCTCCTATAATTCACCCCTCCACTTT
NA TRBJ1-6 TRBV4-1 NA CASSHRAPHSPLHF TGCGCCAGCAGCCACAGGGCTCCTCATTCACCCCTCCACTTT
NA TRBJ1-5 TRBV15 NA CATSRAWGGRSNQPQHF TGTGCCACCAGCAGAGCCTGGGGGGGCCGAAGCAATCAGCCCCAGCATTTT
TRBD1 TRBJ1-4 TRBV7-2 NA CASSLRGREKLFF TGTGCCAGCAGCTTAAGGGGGCGGGAAAAACTGTTTTTT
NA TRBJ2-5 TRBV11-2 NA CASSFQGLKETQYF TGTGCCAGCAGCTTTCAGGGCCTGAAAGAGACCCAGTACTTC
TRBD1 TRBJ1-2 TRBV19 NA CASRDLDRGYYGYTF TGTGCCAGTAGGGACCTTGACAGGGGGTACTATGGCTACACCTTC
TRBD1 TRBJ1-2 TRBV10-3 NA CAISSNGQGYGYTF TGTGCCATCAGTTCGAATGGACAGGGGTATGGCTACACCTTC
NA TRBJ1-2 TRBV6-2/TRBV6-3 NA CASSYWGQGLYTF TGTGCCAGCAGCTACTGGGGACAAGGCCTCTACACCTTC
TRBD1 TRBJ2-2 TRBV4-1 once CASNRGTGGTGELFF TGCGCCAGCAACCGCGGGACAGGGGGCACCGGGGAGCTGTTTTTT
TRBD1 TRBJ1-4 TRBV7-2 NA CASSARTGSYEKLFF TGTGCCAGCAGCGCCAGGACAGGGTCTTATGAAAAACTGTTTTTT
NA TRBJ1-2 TRBV24-1 NA CATSDADRYYGYTF TGTGCCACCAGTGATGCGGACAGATACTATGGCTACACCTTC
TRBD1 TRBJ1-2 TRBV4-2 once CASSQGEGASVGYTF TGTGCCAGCAGCCAAGGAGAGGGGGCAAGCGTCGGCTACACCTTC
NA TRBJ1-2 TRBV19 NA CASSIPRGDGYTF TGTGCCAGTAGTATCCCCCGGGGAGATGGCTACACCTTC
TRBD1 TRBJ1-4 TRBV6-5 NA CASSYSVTGANEKLFF TGTGCCAGCAGTTACTCCGTGACAGGGGCTAATGAAAAACTGTTTTTT
NA TRBJ1-3 TRBV5-1 NA CASSLEASSGNTIYF TGCGCCAGCAGCTTGGAGGCTAGCTCTGGAAACACCATATATTTT
NA TRBJ1-1 TRBV19 NA CASSIARGSGTEAFF TGTGCCAGTAGTATCGCTCGGGGTAGCGGCACTGAAGCTTTCTTT
TRBD1 TRBJ1-1 TRBV4-2 NA CASSHATGGLNTEAFF TGTGCCAGCAGCCATGCTACAGGGGGCCTGAACACTGAAGCTTTCTTT
TRBD2 TRBJ2-5 TRBV14 NA CASSQVTSGEETQYF TGTGCCAGCAGCCAAGTGACTAGCGGGGAAGAGACCCAGTACTTC
TRBD1 TRBJ2-7 TRBV7-2 NA CASSLFTGGSYEQYF TGTGCCAGCAGCTTATTTACAGGGGGCTCCTACGAGCAGTACTTC
TRBD1 TRBJ1-2 TRBV6-1 NA CASSDMGQGYGYTF TGTGCCAGCAGTGATATGGGACAGGGCTATGGCTACACCTTC
TRBD1 TRBJ2-1 TRBV18 NA CASSPFEDRGLNEQFF TGTGCCAGCTCACCCTTCGAGGACAGGGGGCTCAATGAGCAGTTCTTC
NA TRBJ2-7 TRBV7-9 NA CASSFYGTSYEQYF TGTGCCAGCAGCTTTTACGGGACAAGCTACGAGCAGTACTTC
TRBD2 TRBJ2-1 TRBV5-6 NA CASSLASGGTPYNEQFF TGTGCCAGCAGCTTGGCCAGCGGGGGGACCCCTTACAATGAGCAGTTCTTC
NA TRBJ2-3 TRBV3-1/TRBV3-2 NA CASSQGQGTDTQYF TGTGCCAGCAGCCAAGGACAGGGCACAGATACGCAGTATTTT
TRBD2 TRBJ2-7 TRBV9 once CASSAGTSGGYEQYF TGTGCCAGCAGCGCCGGGACTAGCGGGGGTTACGAGCAGTACTTC
NA TRBJ2-1 TRBV5-1 NA CASSLAASSYNEQFF TGCGCCAGCAGCTTGGCCGCTAGCTCCTACAATGAGCAGTTCTTC
NA TRBJ1-1 TRBV7-9 NA CASSLASSEAFF TGTGCCAGCAGCTTAGCGAGTTCTGAAGCTTTCTTT
TRBD1 TRBJ1-6 TRBV6-2/TRBV6-3 NA CASSYSWTGNNSPLHF TGTGCCAGCAGTTACTCGTGGACAGGCAATAATTCACCCCTCCACTTT
NA TRBJ1-1 TRBV4-2 NA CASSQDRGAGAPEAFF TGTGCCAGCAGCCAAGATAGGGGGGCGGGGGCCCCTGAAGCTTTCTTT
NA TRBJ1-2 TRBV10-3 NA CAISESDSDGYTF TGTGCCATCAGTGAGTCGGACAGCGATGGCTACACCTTC
NA TRBJ2-1 TRBV7-8 NA CASSFLAGAVYNEQFF TGTGCCAGCAGCTTCCTCGCGGGGGCCGTCTACAATGAGCAGTTCTTC
NA TRBJ2-2 TRBV5-4 NA CASSLGAARTNTGELFF TGTGCCAGCAGCCTTGGGGCAGCCAGAACGAACACCGGGGAGCTGTTTTTT
NA TRBJ1-1 TRBV6-2/TRBV6-3 once CASSYSRGRPNTEAFF TGTGCCAGCAGTTACTCCAGGGGCCGACCGAACACTGAAGCTTTCTTT
NA TRBJ1-2 TRBV18 NA CASSPRGGRVGYGYTF TGTGCCAGCTCACCACGCGGGGGCCGTGTAGGCTATGGCTACACCTTC
NA TRBJ1-1 TRBV3-1/TRBV3-2 NA CASSQVRGNTEAFF TGTGCCAGCAGCCAAGTGCGGGGGAACACTGAAGCTTTCTTT
NA TRBJ1-3 TRBV7-3 few CASSTGSGNTIYF TGTGCCAGCAGTACAGGCTCTGGAAACACCATATATTTT
NA TRBJ1-4 TRBV7-2 NA CASISNPTLLAVEKLFF TGTGCCAGCATCTCAAATCCTACGTTACTAGCCGTTGAAAAACTGTTTTTT
TRBD1 TRBJ1-3 TRBV7-8 NA CASSLGTGPGNTIYF TGTGCCAGCAGCTTAGGGACAGGGCCTGGAAACACCATATATTTT
TRBD2 TRBJ2-3 TRBV5-4 NA CASSATSGGGGTDTQYF TGTGCCAGCAGCGCGACTAGCGGGGGCGGGGGGACAGATACGCAGTATTTT
NA TRBJ2-3 TRBV10-3 NA CAIGRGDDTQYF TGTGCCATCGGCAGGGGAGACGATACGCAGTATTTT
TRBD1 TRBJ1-1 TRBV12-5 NA CASGMDRWANTEAFF TGTGCTAGTGGGATGGACAGGTGGGCGAACACTGAAGCTTTCTTT
NA TRBJ1-1 TRBV2 once CASNSQGTGTEAFF TGTGCCAGCAACTCACAGGGCACGGGCACTGAAGCTTTCTTT
TRBD2 TRBJ2-1 TRBV5-1 NA CASSLSSGSNTEQFF TGCGCCAGCAGCTTGTCTAGCGGGTCAAACACTGAGCAGTTCTTC
NA TRBJ2-3 TRBV7-8 NA CASSLYTSTDTQYF TGTGCCAGCAGCTTATATACTAGTACAGATACGCAGTATTTT
NA TRBJ2-1 TRBV6-4 once CASSDFPGSYNEQFF TGTGCCAGCAGTGACTTCCCAGGGTCCTACAATGAGCAGTTCTTC
TRBD1 TRBJ2-1 TRBV7-2 NA CASTSPTGGKYNEQFF TGTGCCAGCACCTCCCCAACAGGGGGCAAGTACAATGAGCAGTTCTTC
TRBD1 TRBJ1-2 TRBV5-6 few CASSFDRASGYTF TGTGCCAGCAGCTTTGACAGGGCCAGTGGCTACACCTTC